A few counts support the clone carrying this T cell receptor (beta chain). Its antigen remains unknown. The entry originates in a study of OX40 agonist ivuxolimab in advanced cancers. Study context: All patients had ivuxolimab intravenously every 2 weeks at 0.01 to 10 mg/kg. One hepatocellular carcinoma and a couple of cutaneous melanoma patients partially responded. Study-level points and caveats: No determination was made of the antigen specificity of the expanded peripheral T cells. CD4+ and CD8+ T cells in blood underwent clonal expansion by week 6 at 0.1 to 3.0 mg/kg.

CDR1 is LNHDA and CDR2 is SQIVND in the germline V gene (reference sequence). Trimming took off 0 bases at V and 6 bases at J, with 20 bases between the two ends. The CDR3 has 18 amino acids. The protocol was immunoSEQ multiplex PCR, while the TCRdb copy is restricted to in-frame clones and leaves out a portion. The sample has about 82,000 clones, around 84% seen once. The TCR sequence derives from an adult with an advanced solid tumor such as melanoma, head and neck, liver or kidney cancer. The specimen comprised CD4+ or CD8+ T cells sorted from blood, sampled in a trial of the OX40 agonist ivuxolimab. The V gene is TRBV19, the J gene TRBJ2-2, with D hard to call. For the CDR3, the DNA is TGTGCCAGTAGTATAGAGGGTGAGGCAGTGAGTCCTCCCGGGGAGCTGTTTTTT. It is translated as CASSIEGEAVSPPGELFF.